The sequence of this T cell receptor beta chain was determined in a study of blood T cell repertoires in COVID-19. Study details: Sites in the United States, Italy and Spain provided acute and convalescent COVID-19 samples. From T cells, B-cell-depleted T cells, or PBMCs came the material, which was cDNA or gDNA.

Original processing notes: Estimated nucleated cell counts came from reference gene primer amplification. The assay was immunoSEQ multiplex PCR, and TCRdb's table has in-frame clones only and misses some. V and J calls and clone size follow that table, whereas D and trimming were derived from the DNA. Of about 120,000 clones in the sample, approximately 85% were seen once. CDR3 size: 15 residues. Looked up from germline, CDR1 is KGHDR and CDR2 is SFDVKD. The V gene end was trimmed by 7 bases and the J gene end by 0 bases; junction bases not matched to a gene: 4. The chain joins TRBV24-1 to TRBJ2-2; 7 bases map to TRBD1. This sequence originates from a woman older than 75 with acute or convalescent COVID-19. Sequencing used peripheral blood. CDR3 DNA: TGTGCCACCAGCGGACAGGCCCCGAACACCGGGGAGCTGTTTTTT. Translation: CATSGQAPNTGELFF.